This T cell receptor beta chain was captured by sequencing in a study of cytomegalovirus exposure and HLA in healthy donors. CDR3 length: 15 amino acids. Germline-derived CDR1 and CDR2 are SGDLS and YYNGEE. The V gene lost 2 bases and the J gene lost 1 base, with 12 bases spanning the gap. PCR amplification relied on 60 Vbeta primers (plus 13 Jbeta primers). The method was immunoSEQ multiplex PCR; TCRdb's version includes in-frame clones alone and lacks a portion of them. The sample yields under 130,000 clones, less than 80% seen once. This receptor was taken from a man under 40 in good health and CMV-seronegative. Sequencing was performed on PBMCs. The rearrangement joins TRBV9 to TRBJ1-1; D ambiguous. The CDR3 bases are TGTGCCAGCAGCGTTTTGGGAGAAACGAACACTGAAGCTTTCTTT. Encoded protein: CASSVLGETNTEAFF.